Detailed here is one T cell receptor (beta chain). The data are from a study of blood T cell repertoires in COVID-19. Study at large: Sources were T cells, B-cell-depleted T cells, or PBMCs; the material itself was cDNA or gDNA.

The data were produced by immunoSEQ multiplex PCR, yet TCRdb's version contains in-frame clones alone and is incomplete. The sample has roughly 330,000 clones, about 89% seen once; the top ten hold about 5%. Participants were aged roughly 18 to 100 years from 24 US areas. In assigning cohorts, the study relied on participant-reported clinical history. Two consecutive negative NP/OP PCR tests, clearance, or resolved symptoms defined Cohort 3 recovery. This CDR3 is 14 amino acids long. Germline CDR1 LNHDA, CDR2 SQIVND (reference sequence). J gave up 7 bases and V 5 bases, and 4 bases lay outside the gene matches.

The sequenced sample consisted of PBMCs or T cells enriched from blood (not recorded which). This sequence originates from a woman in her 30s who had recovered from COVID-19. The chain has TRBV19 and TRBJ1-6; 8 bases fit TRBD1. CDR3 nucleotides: TGTGCCAGTAGTTATGACAGGGGAAATTCACCCCTCCACTTT. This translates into CASSYDRGNSPLHF.